This T cell receptor beta chain is from a study of cytomegalovirus exposure and HLA in healthy donors (dated by TCRdb to between 2016 and 2019). About the study as a whole: In an earlier analysis of some 610 of the donors, 250 to 300 Gb of sequence data and approximately 120 million unique TCR beta sequences from about 190 million T cells were reported. A later analysis re-analyzed previously published TCR beta repertoires from hundreds of donors and added high-resolution HLA genotyping to study TCR occurrence patterns. The number of typed donors differed by locus: about 629-640 for A, B, C, DRB1 and DQB1; approximately 520 for DQA1; approximately 610 for DPA1; and around 490 for DPB1. Donor age, sex, ethnicity and CMV serostatus were compiled alongside the repertoire data. In the later analysis, no new phenotypic data were used to find candidate immune exposures; instead, reliance was placed on TCR beta sequences and their occurrence across donors. On average, around 200,000 unique TCR beta nucleotide sequences were sequenced per donor among several hundred genotyped donors of the cohort, with roughly 18% of those sequences being non-productive. The aim of the study was to test whether cataloging public T cell receptors could identify signatures of past pathogen exposure. Of the 300 to 500 genotyped donors, roughly 76% were placed in the genetic ancestry cluster associated with self-reported Caucasian donors. In addition to the first cohort of 666 subjects, a separate validation cohort of approximately 130 different subjects was used. Approximately 310 gigabases of sequencing data and approximately 84 million unique TCR sequences were included in an early release covering around 600 HLA-typed donors. Every discovery cohort repertoire had been produced on one sequencing platform. HLA typing covered class I and class II loci at four-digit resolution. In a later genetic analysis, genome-wide SNP genotypes for about 55% of the roughly 700 donors were used, and that subset was treated as a discovery cohort. To decide whether each TCR beta V gene segment behaved as functional or pseudogenic, an earlier analysis of over 500 of the donors relied on high-throughput TCR beta sequencing. The T cell repertoires of 666 subjects were profiled by immunosequencing and related to cytomegalovirus serostatus. To predict cytomegalovirus infection status, the study brought together high-throughput TCR immunosequencing, statistical association of individual TCRs with disease status, and machine learning. A handful of DR-DQ haplotypes were handled as single units for association and clustering because linkage in the cohort was strong.

The cohort comprised some 700 healthy bone marrow donors. Cohort members were all nominally healthy when sampled, although unrecorded immune exposures were likely present. The donor was CMV seronegative and belonged to the group of 320 or so seronegative cohort members. Each donor provided a peripheral blood sample, and peripheral blood mononuclear cells were used for TCR beta sequencing. Genomic DNA extraction from the blood cell samples was performed with the Qiagen DNeasy Blood Extraction Kit. What the work shows at the level of the full study, not this receptor alone: In the study, some 160 TCR beta chains were listed as associated with cytomegalovirus. In this cohort, only TCR beta chains were sequenced, and detectable features were limited by the absence of alpha or paired-chain data. Strong co-occurrence of HLA alleles, especially DR and DQ, made assigning TCR associations to individual alleles difficult. In vitro tests confirmed that a few of the cytomegalovirus-associated TCR beta chains recognize cytomegalovirus antigens. The authors suggested that the approach could potentially be extended to other disease states and immunological phenotypes. The sequencing pipeline was judged likely to have produced a cluster of highly shared sequence variants as a technical artifact. In a later genetic analysis, fewer N-insertions in productive TCRs were reported among donors in an Asian-associated ancestry cluster than the approximately 670-donor mean. In a later analysis, most CMV-associated TCR beta chains were found to appear HLA-restricted, with HLA associations seemingly driven largely by CMV exposure. A later analysis found that HLA-associated TCR beta chains were more clonally expanded and had lower generation probabilities than equally common non-associated chains. An association between a missense DCLRE1C variant and V-gene and J-gene trimming of TCR beta chains was found in a later genetic analysis and replicated in an independent cohort. In a later analysis, several top co-occurrence clusters were reported to appear linked to parvovirus B19, influenza, CMV and Epstein-Barr virus. A later analysis found that TCR association rates varied across HLA loci, with DRB1 alleles showing the most associated TCRs and HLA-C alleles the fewest. For the cohort, immune exposure information was limited to CMV serostatus. The classifier was reported to diagnose cytomegalovirus status with high specificity and sensitivity in both the original and validation cohorts. Sequencing depth was assumed to be roughly uniform across donors in the presence/absence analyses, though that assumption may not hold. Linkage disequilibrium might explain the correlated functional status among segregating V segments, but an unknown experimental factor could not be ruled out. Some IMGT-functional V segments, including TRBV6-2 and TRBV6-3, could not be told apart with the 87-base-pair reads, so those segments were excluded. At a false discovery rate of 0.05, a later analysis linked 15,000 to 20,000 TCR beta sequences to specific HLA alleles. HLA typing was unavailable for some donors at each locus, so association tests used only the typed subset. An earlier analysis of roughly 570 of the donors showed that most TCR beta V segments appeared in productive rearrangements either about 87% or about 30% of the time, which broadly matched IMGT annotations. A further reported finding was that TCR beta sequences accurately predicted the HLA-A and HLA-B alleles for most subjects in the first cohort. Some 16 rarely observed V segments, including chromosome 9 orphons, were excluded from the earlier analysis of 550 to 700 of the donors because counts were too low. Most TCR sequences were seen in very few donors, while some public TCRs were found in many individuals.

CDR1 SGDLS and CDR2 YYNGEE were looked up in the germline V gene. There are 15 amino acids in the CDR3, from cysteine to phenylalanine inclusive. The CDR3 DNA has 45 bases and is translated from base 1. V is cut back by 0 bases and J by 9 bases, with 2 bases in the junction unmatched. Concerning this clone: There is no known antigen for this receptor.

The library came from the immunoSEQ multiplex PCR assay. The multiplex PCR relied on a mix of 60 forward primers for TCR Vbeta segments and 13 reverse primers for TCR Jbeta segments. A multiplex PCR assay on genomic DNA amplified the CDR3 region of rearranged TCR beta genes. The Illumina HiSeq System was used to sequence the amplified TCR beta libraries as 87-base-pair reads. In the paper's pipeline: Across the 500 to 700 repertoires, a later analysis counted about 81 million unique TCR beta chains, roughly 11 million of which were shared by at least two donors. Raw reads were error-corrected and collapsed into unique sequences with a nearest-neighbor algorithm that merged closely related sequences to remove PCR and sequencing errors. CDR3 sequences were aligned to IMGT reference sequences to assign V, D and J gene segments. For a sequence to be retained, a match of at least six nucleotides was required to both a V gene segment and a J gene segment. A rearrangement counted as productive if the CDR3 had no stop codons and remained in frame with V and J, and every other rearrangement counted as non-productive. Following IMGT convention, CDR3 was defined as the stretch from the second conserved V-encoded cysteine up to the conserved J-encoded phenylalanine. The earlier analysis of approximately 500 of the donors excluded sequences that lacked an unambiguous match to a single V gene segment. In an earlier analysis of 587 of the donors, a V segment was called functional when productive rearrangements were above 56.7%, and segregating when the standard deviation between donors exceeded 5%. A statistical classification framework was built for diagnosing cytomegalovirus status from the catalog of TCR beta chain sequences. A later analysis assigned V and J genes by comparing TCR nucleotide sequences with IMGT/GENE-DB human TR gene sequences. Using the TCRdist pipeline, a later analysis assigned CDR3 sequences along with most-parsimonious VDJ recombination scenarios. In a later analysis, each TCR beta chain was defined by its CDR3 amino acid sequence together with its V-gene family, and reads without a unique V-gene family were excluded. A later analysis removed 500 to 600 highly shared, low-generation-probability nucleotide sequences to deal with suspected cross-contamination and a sequencing artifact. In a later analysis, a clonal expansion index was calculated for each public chain from normalized within-repertoire ranks of inferred template counts. In a later analysis, generation probabilities were computed with a VDJ recombination model fitted to out-of-frame rearrangements, and the resulting probabilities were checked against IGoR. In a later analysis, TCR-TCR, TCR-HLA and TCR-CMV co-occurrence was scored with hypergeometric tests, and a repertoire-size bias correction was applied to TCR pairs. In a later analysis, false discovery rates were estimated by permuting HLA or CMV assignments 20 times. In a later analysis, co-occurring TCRs were grouped using DBSCAN, and TCRdist sequence similarity was added for clustering within HLA-allele-positive subsets. Co-occurrence clustering excluded repertoires with fewer than 30,000 or more than 120,000 public chains, plus five with anomalous nucleotide sharing. TCRdb took over this immuneACCESS table, retaining in-frame rearrangements with V and J assigned. Such tables are incomplete; in checked studies, under half of the missing clones stem from an unresolved V gene, and the remainder is unexplained. Clonal size and the V and J genes are those of that table, whereas D and trimming came from the DNA. The table for this sample records about 170,000 clones. Of the sample, about 1.2% falls within the top ten clones.

Source material: PBMCs. The rearrangement combines TRBV9 with TRBJ1-6, and 11 bases in between align with TRBD1. The receptor's source is a woman in her sixties in good health and CMV-seronegative. The DNA reads TGTGCCAGCAGCGTAGGGGACAGGGGGATTTCACCCCTCCACTTT. It codes for CASSVGDRGISPLHF. Where the CDR3 stops, the reference TRBV9 and TRBJ1-6 genes take over; the full variable domain is DSGVTQTPKHLITATGQRVTLRCSPRSGDLSVYWYQQSLDQGLQFLIQYYNGEERAKGNILERFSAQQFPDLHSELNLSSLELGDSALYFCASSVGDRGISPLHFGNGTRLTVT.